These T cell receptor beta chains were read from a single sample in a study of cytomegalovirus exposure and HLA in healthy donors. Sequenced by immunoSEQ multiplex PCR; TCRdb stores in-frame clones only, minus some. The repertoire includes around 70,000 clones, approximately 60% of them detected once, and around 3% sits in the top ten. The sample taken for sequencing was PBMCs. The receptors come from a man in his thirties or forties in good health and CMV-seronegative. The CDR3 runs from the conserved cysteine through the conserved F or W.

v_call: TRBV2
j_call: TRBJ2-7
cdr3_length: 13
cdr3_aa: CASSETRGPLVYF

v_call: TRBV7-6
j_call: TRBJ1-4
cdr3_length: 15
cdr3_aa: CASSLGHATNEKLFF

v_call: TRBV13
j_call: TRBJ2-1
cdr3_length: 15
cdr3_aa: CASSLTLRSYNEQFF

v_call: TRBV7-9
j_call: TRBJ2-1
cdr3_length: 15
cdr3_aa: CASSLGASGGNEQFF

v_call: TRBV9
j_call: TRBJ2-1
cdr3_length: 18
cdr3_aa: CASSPIRRGTSSYNEQFF

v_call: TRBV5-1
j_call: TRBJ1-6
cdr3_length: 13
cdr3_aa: CASSLESNSPLHF

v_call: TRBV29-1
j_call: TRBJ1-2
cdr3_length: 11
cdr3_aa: CSGGTDYGYTF

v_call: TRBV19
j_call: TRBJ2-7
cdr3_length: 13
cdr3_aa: CASSILGGYEQYF

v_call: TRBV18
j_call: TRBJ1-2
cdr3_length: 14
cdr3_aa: CASSDGPRGRDYTF

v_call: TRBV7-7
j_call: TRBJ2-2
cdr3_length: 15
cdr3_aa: CASSLERTNTGELFF

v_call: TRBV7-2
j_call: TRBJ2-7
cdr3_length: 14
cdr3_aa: CASSLSRGPYEQYF

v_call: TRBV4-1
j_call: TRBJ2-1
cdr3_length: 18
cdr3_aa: CASSHDAEERGGHNEQFF

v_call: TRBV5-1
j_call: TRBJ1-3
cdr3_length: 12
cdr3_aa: CASSSTGNTIYF

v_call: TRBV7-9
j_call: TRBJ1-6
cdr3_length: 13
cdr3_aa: CASSSTGPSPLHF

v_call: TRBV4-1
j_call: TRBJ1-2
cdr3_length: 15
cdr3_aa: CASSQSGGLIYGYTF

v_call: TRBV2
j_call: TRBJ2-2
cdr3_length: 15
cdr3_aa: CASSRGQVAPGELFF

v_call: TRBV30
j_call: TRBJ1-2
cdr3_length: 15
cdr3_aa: CAWRLGQKSNYGYTF

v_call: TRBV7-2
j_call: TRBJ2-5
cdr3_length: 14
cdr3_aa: CASSLALMAETQYF

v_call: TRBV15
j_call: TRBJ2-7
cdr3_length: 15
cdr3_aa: CATSRALGVSYEQYF

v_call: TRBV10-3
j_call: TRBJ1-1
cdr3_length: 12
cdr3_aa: CAIKRQNTEAFF

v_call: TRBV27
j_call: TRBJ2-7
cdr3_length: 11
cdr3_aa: CASSFGYEQYF

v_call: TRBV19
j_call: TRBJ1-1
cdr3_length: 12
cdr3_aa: CASSPTGVGAFF

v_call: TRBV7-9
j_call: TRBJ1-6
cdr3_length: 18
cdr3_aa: CASSRGGGGRFSDSPLHF

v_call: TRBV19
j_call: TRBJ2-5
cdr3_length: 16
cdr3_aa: CASSIYGGRTQETQYF

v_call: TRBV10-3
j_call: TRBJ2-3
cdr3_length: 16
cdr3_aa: CAISESDRGPTDTQYF

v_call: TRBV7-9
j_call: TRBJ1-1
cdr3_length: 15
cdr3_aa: CASSINRDRKTEAFF

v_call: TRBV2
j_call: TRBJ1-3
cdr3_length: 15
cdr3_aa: CASTISQGEGNTIYF

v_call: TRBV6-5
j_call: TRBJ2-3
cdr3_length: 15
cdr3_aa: CASRNPGLAANTQYF

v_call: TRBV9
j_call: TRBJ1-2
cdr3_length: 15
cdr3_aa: CASSGRDRGPYGYTF

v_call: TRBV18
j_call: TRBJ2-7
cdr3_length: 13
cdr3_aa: CASSPDRAYEQYF

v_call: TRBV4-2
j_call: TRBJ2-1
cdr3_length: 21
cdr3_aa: CASSPTRTGQGSSTSYNEQFF

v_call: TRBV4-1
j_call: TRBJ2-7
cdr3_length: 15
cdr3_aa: CASSQEPGGPGEQYF

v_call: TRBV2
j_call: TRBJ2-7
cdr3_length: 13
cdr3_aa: CASWASGLNEQYF

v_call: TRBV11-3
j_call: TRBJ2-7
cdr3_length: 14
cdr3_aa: CASSHRDRDYEQYF

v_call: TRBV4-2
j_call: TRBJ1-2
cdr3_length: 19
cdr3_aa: CASRDRDIKFLAVNYGYTF

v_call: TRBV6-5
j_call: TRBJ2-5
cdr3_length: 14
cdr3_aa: CASSYTTGMETQYF